A selection of T cell receptor beta chains follows, all from one sample in a study of T cells in Graves' hyperthyroidism and ophthalmopathy. TCRdb re-analysed the multiplex PCR reads in MiXCR, keeping a single row per CDR3 protein. The sample carries about 260,000 distinct CDR3 sequences, 16% recorded once. Sample: blood. These receptors came from a young woman with Graves' ophthalmopathy. Both conserved end residues are part of each CDR3. Fields, in order: D gene, clone size, J gene, V gene, CDR3 DNA, CDR3 protein. A D gene is named only where the DNA matches it firmly. Size values are once, few and many counts, or a class for expanded clones, and some rows have none.

TRBD1	NA	TRBJ2-7	TRBV5-4	TGTGCCAGCAGCAAACCGGGACAGGGGAACTACGAGCAGTACTTC	CASSKPGQGNYEQYF
NA	many	TRBJ2-5	TRBV4-2	TGTGCCAGCAGCCAAGCACAGGGAACGGAGACCCAGTACTTC	CASSQAQGTETQYF
NA	many	TRBJ2-7	TRBV11-2	TGTGCCAGCAGCGTTCGTGGCGAGGACGCTTACGAGCAGTACTTC	CASSVRGEDAYEQYF
NA	NA	TRBJ1-1	TRBV3-1	TGTGCCAGCAGCCAAGGACTAGCGGGGGGGGCCGGTGAAGCTTTCTTT	CASSQGLAGGAGEAFF
TRBD1	few	TRBJ2-7	TRBV28	TGTGCCAGCAGTTCCCCGGACAGGGCCCCCAACGAGCAGTACTTC	CASSSPDRAPNEQYF
NA	many	TRBJ2-3	TRBV7-9	TGTGCCAGCAGGACCGCCACAGATACGCAGTATTTT	CASRTATDTQYF
NA	many	TRBJ2-2	TRBV9	TGTGCCAGCAGCGTAGAAGGGACCAACACCGGGGAGCTGTTTTTT	CASSVEGTNTGELFF
NA	many	TRBJ2-5	TRBV29-1	TGCAGCGCTTCTCAAGAGACCCAGTACTTC	CSASQETQYF
NA	many	TRBJ2-1	TRBV11-2	TGTGCCAGCGAATTATACAATGAGCAGTTCTTC	CASELYNEQFF
NA	NA	TRBJ1-2	TRBV19	TGTGCCAGTACCCCCAGGGACACACTATCGGGCTACACCTTC	CASTPRDTLSGYTF
NA	NA	TRBJ2-1	TRBV7-2	TGTGCCAGCACCCTAGCGATCTACAATGAGCAGTTCTTC	CASTLAIYNEQFF
NA	few	TRBJ2-3	TRBV4-2	TGTGCCAGCAGCACACTGGGTTTAGGGGGAGAGAGGGAAGATACGCAGTATTTT	CASSTLGLGGEREDTQYF
TRBD2	few	TRBJ2-7	TRBV28	TGTGCCAGCAACCCAACGGTGAGGACTAGCGGGGGGACTTTGGAGCAGTACTTC	CASNPTVRTSGGTLEQYF
NA	many	TRBJ1-1	TRBV13	TGTGCCAGCAGCCCCACCGGGGGGGAATGGACTGAAGCTTTCTTT	CASSPTGGEWTEAFF
NA	many	TRBJ1-1	TRBV11-2	TGTGCCAGCAGAAACAACAGGGAACCCAAGGCTTTCTTT	CASRNNREPKAFF
TRBD1	many	TRBJ2-7	TRBV11-2	TGTGCCAGCAGCCCAGGGACAGGGCACACCTACGAGCAGTACTTC	CASSPGTGHTYEQYF